This TCR beta chain was captured by sequencing in a study of shared clonotypes between healthy human individuals (dated by TCRdb to 2018 to 2021). Broadly, across the study: The cohort included three men and two women between 18 and 49 years of age. Leukapheresis yielded between about 0.85 and 10 billion PBMCs per donor. To estimate repertoire size and how much clonotype sharing occurs between individuals, the study deeply sequenced the blood TCR repertoires of about 5 healthy adults. To increase sequencing depth and limit assay-specific biases, TCR repertoire library preparation and sequencing were carried out by different laboratories using diverse techniques. For each donor, CD4 naive and CD4 memory were each run on three plates, CD8 naive on two plates, and CD8 memory on one plate.

TCR CDR3 regions were amplified from genomic DNA by multiplex PCR using the deep immunoSEQ assay. Genomic DNA extracted from each cell subset was distributed evenly over all wells of several immunoSEQ 96-well plates, and each plate served as one replicate. For sorted subsets, roughly 200 ng of genomic DNA, equivalent to 25,000 to 35,000 T cell genomes, went into each replicate PCR. Purified libraries were measured with a Qubit 3.0 fluorometer, size-checked on a Bioanalyzer 2100, and measured again with the KAPA Library Quantification kit. Each immunoSEQ 96-well plate was sequenced on its own single-read 150-cycle Illumina NextSeq 550 flow cell. As for how the authors treated the data: Because the immunoSEQ output included only junctional sequences and no quality scores, the filtering could not be the same as the filtering used for full-length reads. Sequences were annotated with PyIR, a Python wrapper for IgBLAST v1.9, and V/J genes and CDR3 were assigned using IMGT germline references. Reads were removed for weak V/J assignments (E-value above 1e-6), missing CDR3, stop codons, out-of-frame junctions, or ambiguous translated residues. V3J clonotypes were defined as sequences sharing the same inferred V gene, J gene, and CDR3 amino acid sequence. Percentage overlap between repertoires was computed as shared unique clonotypes divided by the size of the smaller repertoire. RTK rarefaction, the Chao1 estimator, and Recon v2.1 estimates of unobserved clonotypes were used to assess repertoire richness. Generation probabilities for all TCRbeta clonotypes obtained by the gDNA method from a handful of donors were computed using OLGA. TCRdb obtained this table from immuneACCESS and retained in-frame rearrangements with V and J assigned. These tables miss some clones; where compared with another copy, unresolved V genes account for less than half of the shortfall, and the remainder is unexplained. V and J calls and clone size are copied from that table; D and trimming were computed from the DNA. The sample includes nearly 2 million clones, with less than 95% observed a single time. 1.2% of the sample goes to the ten largest clones.

Concerning this clone: Its binding antigen is unknown. Per-base quality was not reported, and no clone a single base away is much larger than it.

The germline V and J ends show losses of 5 bases and 14 bases respectively, and no gene match explains 3 bases of the junction. Reading from cysteine to phenylalanine, the CDR3 counts 11 amino acids. Kept here is only the CDR3 DNA, which spans 33 bases and is read in frame from base 1. CDR1 and CDR2, per the germline V gene, are MNHNS and SASEGT. Results and caveats for the whole study, not just this receptor: Naive subsets generally had larger estimated clonotype richness than memory subsets. Based on pairwise subsampling, the degree of clonotype sharing among donors was expected to be affected by sequencing depth. Because the study included a small number of donors, the genetic and exposure-history diversity represented was limited. Sharing across four donors was observed for about 5% of naive CD4, around 3.5% of naive CD8, over 2% of memory CD4, and about 0.38% of memory CD8 clonotypes. Rarefaction of sorted-subset datasets indicated incomplete sequencing despite the large sequencing depth. Sampling was restricted to blood, and TCR repertoires in tissues likely differ from the TCR repertoires found in blood. Higher generation probabilities were observed for clonotypes shared by all four sorted-subset donors than for non-shared clonotypes.

For the CD8 naive samples, CD45RO-negative cells were positively selected for CCR7, yielding a CD45RA+CCR7+ population from which TemRA cells were excluded. Donors were healthy HIV-negative adults with no recently reported acute infections or vaccinations. Every donor was a Caucasian adult living in Nashville, Tennessee, USA. Blood was obtained by leukapheresis, after which PBMCs were separated by Ficoll-Histopaque density gradient centrifugation and cryopreserved in liquid nitrogen vapor phase. Analytical flow cytometry was used to check the purity and quantity of every magnetically sorted T cell population. From each sorted fraction, genomic DNA was isolated and quantified by UV absorbance on a Nanodrop 2000c.

The sequenced material came from naive CD8+ T cells sorted from blood. Taken with the paper, the label for cell subset or site translates to: CD45RA+CCR7+. The chain uses TRBV6-1 and TRBJ2-1, and 10 junctional nucleotides match TRBD2. The TCR comes from a man between 18 and 35 years old in good health. Here the CDR3 is given as CASSYGTSEFF. The sequence in DNA is TGTGCCAGCAGTTACGGGACTAGCGAGTTCTTC.